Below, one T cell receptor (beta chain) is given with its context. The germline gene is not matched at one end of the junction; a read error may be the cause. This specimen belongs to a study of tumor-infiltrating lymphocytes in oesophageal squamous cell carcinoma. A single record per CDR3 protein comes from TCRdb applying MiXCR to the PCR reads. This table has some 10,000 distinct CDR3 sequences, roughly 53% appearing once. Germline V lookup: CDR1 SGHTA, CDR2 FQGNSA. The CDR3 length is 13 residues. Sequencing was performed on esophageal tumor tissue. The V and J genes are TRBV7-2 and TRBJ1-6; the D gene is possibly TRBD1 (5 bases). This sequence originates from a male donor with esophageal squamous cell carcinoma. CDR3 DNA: TGTGCCAGCAGCCAGCTAGCGGGGGGTGAGCAGTACTTT. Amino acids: CASSQLAGGEQYF.